The 3 T cell receptor beta chains in this list originate from one sample, sequenced in a study of vaccination and CD4 T cells after COVID-19. Their antigens are not known. Treatment denoted: roughly 10-day PBMC culture with coronavirus spike peptide pools or control peptides (ViraFEST assay). Cultured CD4+ T cell DNA underwent sequencing with the Oncomine TCR Beta short-read assay. From the PCR reads, TCRdb called clonotypes with MiXCR, one entry per CDR3 protein. The repertoire consists of about 10,000 distinct CDR3 sequences, with roughly 28% occurring once and the leading ten covering 15%. The sample was CD4+ T cells from blood, cultured in vitro, taken after SARS-CoV-2 vaccination. These TCRs come from a human donor who had recovered from COVID-19.

The CDR3: CASSQDSFGGPYGYTF. The CDR3 bases are TGCGCCAGCAGCCAAGACTCTTTCGGAGGCCCCTATGGCTACACCTTC. This chain joins TRBV4-3 and TRBJ1-2; no firm D call. Trimming took off 0 bases at V and 4 bases at J, with 15 bases between the two ends. The CDR3 has 16 amino acids. CDR1 LGHNA and CDR2 YSLEER come from the germline V gene.

The chain employs TRBV19 and TRBJ1-6; 8 bases agree with TRBD1. Germline values: CDR1 LNHDA, CDR2 SQIVND (reference sequence). V was clipped by 7 bases and J by 9 bases; unmatched bases: 11. The CDR3 loop spans 15 amino acids. CDR3: CASTIGQGIGSPLHF. The CDR3 DNA reads TGTGCCAGTACCATCGGACAGGGTATCGGTTCACCCCTCCACTTT.

The CDR3 spells CASSIWTAGGYTF. DNA for the CDR3: TGTGCCAGTAGTATATGGACTGCGGGGGGCTACACCTTC. The V gene is TRBV19, the J gene TRBJ1-2; D is undetermined. The CDR3 has 13 residues. The germline V gene encodes CDR1 LNHDA and CDR2 SQIVND (reference sequence). Trimming removed 2 bases at V and 8 bases at J, with 12 bases between.